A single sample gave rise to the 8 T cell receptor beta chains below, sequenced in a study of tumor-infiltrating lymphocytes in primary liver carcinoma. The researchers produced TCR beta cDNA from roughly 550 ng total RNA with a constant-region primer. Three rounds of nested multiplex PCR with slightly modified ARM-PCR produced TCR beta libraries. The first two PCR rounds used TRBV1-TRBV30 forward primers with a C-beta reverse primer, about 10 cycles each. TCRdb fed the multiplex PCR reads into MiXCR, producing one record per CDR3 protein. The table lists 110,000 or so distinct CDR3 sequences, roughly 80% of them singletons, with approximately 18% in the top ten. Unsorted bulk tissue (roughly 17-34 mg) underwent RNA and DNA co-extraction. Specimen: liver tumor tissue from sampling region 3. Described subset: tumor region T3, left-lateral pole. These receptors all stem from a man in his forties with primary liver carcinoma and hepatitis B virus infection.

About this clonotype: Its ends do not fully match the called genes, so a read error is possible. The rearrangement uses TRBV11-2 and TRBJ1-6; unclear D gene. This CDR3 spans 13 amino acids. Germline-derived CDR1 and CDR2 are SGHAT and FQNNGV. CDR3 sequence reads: CASSPYTDLPLRF. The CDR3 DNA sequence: TGTGCCAGTAGCCCCTACACGGATTTACCCCTCCGCTTT.

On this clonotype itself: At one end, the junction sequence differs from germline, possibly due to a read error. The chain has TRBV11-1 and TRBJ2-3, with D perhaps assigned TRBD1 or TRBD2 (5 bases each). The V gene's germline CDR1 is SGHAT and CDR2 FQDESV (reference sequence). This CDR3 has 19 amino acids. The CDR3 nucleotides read TGTGCCAGCAGCTCTGGGGGAAGCCCTATTGGAGCCCGCACAGATACGCAGTATTTC. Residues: CASSSGGSPIGARTDTQYF.

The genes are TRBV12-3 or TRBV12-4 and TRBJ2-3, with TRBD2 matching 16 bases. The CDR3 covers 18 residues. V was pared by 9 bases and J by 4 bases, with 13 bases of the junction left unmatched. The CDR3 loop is CASSRTPGLAGGSDTQYF. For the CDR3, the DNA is TGTGCCAGTAGCAGAACCCCGGGACTAGCGGGAGGGTCAGATACGCAGTATTTT.

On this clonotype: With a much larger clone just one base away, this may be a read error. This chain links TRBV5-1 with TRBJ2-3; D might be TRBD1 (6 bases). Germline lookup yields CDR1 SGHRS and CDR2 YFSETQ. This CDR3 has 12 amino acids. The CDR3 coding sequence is TGCGCCAGCAGCTTATGGACAGATGCGCAGTATTTT. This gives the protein CASSLWTDAQYF.

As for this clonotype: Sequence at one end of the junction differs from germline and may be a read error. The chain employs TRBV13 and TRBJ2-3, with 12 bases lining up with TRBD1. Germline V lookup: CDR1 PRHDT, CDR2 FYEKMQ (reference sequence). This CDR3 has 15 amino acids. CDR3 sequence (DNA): TGTACCAGCAGCCCTGGGACAGGGGGCATAGATACGCAGTATTTT. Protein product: CTSSPGTGGIDTQYF.

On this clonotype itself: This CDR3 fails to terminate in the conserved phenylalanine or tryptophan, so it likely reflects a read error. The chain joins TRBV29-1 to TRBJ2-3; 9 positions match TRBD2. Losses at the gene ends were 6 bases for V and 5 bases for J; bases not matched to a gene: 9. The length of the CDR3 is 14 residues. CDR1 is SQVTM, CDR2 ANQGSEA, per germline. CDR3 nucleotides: TGCAGCGTGGAGGCCAGCGGGAGGCTAGATACGCAGTATCTT. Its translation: CSVEASGRLDTQYL.

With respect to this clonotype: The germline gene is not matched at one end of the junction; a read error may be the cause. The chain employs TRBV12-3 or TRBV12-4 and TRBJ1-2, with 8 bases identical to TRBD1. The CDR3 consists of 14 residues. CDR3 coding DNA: TGTGACAGCACCCCGGGACAGGAGAATTATGACTACACCTTC. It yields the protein CDSTPGQENYDYTF.

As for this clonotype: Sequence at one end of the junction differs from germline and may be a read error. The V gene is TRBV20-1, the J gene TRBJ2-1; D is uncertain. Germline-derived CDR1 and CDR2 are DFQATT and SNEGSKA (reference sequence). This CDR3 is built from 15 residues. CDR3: CSARPLVSSYNEEFF. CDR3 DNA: TGCAGTGCAAGGCCACTGGTTAGCTCCTACAATGAGGAGTTCTTC.